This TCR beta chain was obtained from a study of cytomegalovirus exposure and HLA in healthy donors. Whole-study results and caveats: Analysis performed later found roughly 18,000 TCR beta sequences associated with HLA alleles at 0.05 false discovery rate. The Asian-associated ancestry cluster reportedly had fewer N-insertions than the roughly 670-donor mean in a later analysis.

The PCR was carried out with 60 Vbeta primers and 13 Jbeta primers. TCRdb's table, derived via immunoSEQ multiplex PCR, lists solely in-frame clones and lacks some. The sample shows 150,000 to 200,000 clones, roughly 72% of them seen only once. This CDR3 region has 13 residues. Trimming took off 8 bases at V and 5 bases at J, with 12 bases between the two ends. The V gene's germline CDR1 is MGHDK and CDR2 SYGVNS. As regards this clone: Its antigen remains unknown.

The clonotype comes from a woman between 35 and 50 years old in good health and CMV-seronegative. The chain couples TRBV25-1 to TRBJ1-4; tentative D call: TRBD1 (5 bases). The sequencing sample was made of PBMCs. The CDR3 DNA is TGTGCCAGCGGGGCAGGGCTCAATGAAAAACTGTTTTTT. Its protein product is CASGAGLNEKLFF.